This TCR beta chain was identified in a study of shared clonotypes between healthy human individuals. Overall study findings and caveats: A few donors held around 5% of naive CD4 clonotypes in common. Unshared clonotypes carried lower generation probabilities than those common to all four donors.

Clones were sequenced by immunoSEQ multiplex PCR, and TCRdb holds only the in-frame ones, with some missing. Of 150,000 to 200,000 clones in the sample, around 93% were seen once. About this clone: No antigen is known for it.

V lost 5 bases, J lost 0 bases, and 13 bases lay in between. This CDR3 is 15 amino acids long. Germline V gene lookup returns CDR1 SGHAT and CDR2 FQDESV (reference sequence). Sequenced input: naive CD4+ T cells sorted from blood. Stated subset: CD45RA+ positively selected. This chain uses TRBV11-1 with TRBJ1-1; the D gene is possibly TRBD1 (6 bases). The receptor's source is a woman aged 25 to 39 in good health. CDR3 loop: CASSQTGHMNTEAFF. The CDR3 nucleotides are TGTGCCAGCAGCCAAACAGGGCACATGAACACTGAAGCTTTCTTT.